These 15 T cell receptor beta chains share one sample of origin, sequenced in a study of cytomegalovirus exposure and HLA in healthy donors (TCRdb year 2017). The library was prepared using the immunoSEQ multiplex PCR assay. TCRdb re-hosts the immuneACCESS table, in-frame sequences only. Its copies lack some clones; in the studies checked, an unresolved V gene accounts for under half of them, and the cause for the rest is not known. The sample profile shows about 73,000 clones; 85% to 90% of them were found once. 3% to 4.5% of the sample lies in the top ten. Sequencing was carried out using PBMCs. The receptor set was obtained from a woman under 30 in good health and CMV-seropositive.

This chain joins TRBV7-2 and TRBJ2-5; 8 bases match TRBD1. The V gene's germline CDR1 is SGHTA and CDR2 FQGNSA. This CDR3 spans 15 amino acids. J was trimmed by 3 bases and V by 7 bases; bases with no gene match: 10. CDR3 sequence: CASNSGQGRKETQYF. Written as DNA, the CDR3 is TGTGCCAGCAACTCCGGACAGGGAAGGAAAGAGACCCAGTACTTC.

This clone occurred once. The rearrangement uses TRBV7-6 and TRBJ2-3; 7 nucleotides align to TRBD1. V lost 11 bases and J lost 5; bases outside the gene matches: 16. The CDR3 sequence is 15 residues long. Germline CDR1 reads SGHVS; CDR2 reads FNYEAQ. The CDR3 nucleotides read TGTGCCTCCTATAGTCCAGGGACAGATGGAGATACGCAGTATTTT. The encoded protein is CASYSPGTDGDTQYF.

The chain combines TRBV28 with TRBJ2-3; TRBD2 matches at 8 bases. This CDR3 spans 14 amino acids. J gave up 4 bases and V 7 bases, and 7 bases lay outside the gene matches. CDR1 is MDHEN and CDR2 is SYDVKM in the germline V gene. CDR3 nucleotide sequence: TGTGCCAGCAATCGAGCGGGAGACGCAGATACGCAGTATTTT. Residues: CASNRAGDADTQYF.

The chain has TRBV11-2 and TRBJ2-1; 7 nucleotides align to TRBD2. CDR3 length: 12 residues. From germline, CDR1 is SGHAT and CDR2 FQNNGV. V was pared by 1 base and J by 9 bases, with 0 bases of the junction left unmatched. CDR3 protein: CASSLAGGEQFF. In DNA form, the CDR3 reads TGTGCCAGCAGCTTAGCGGGAGGTGAGCAGTTCTTC. Full variable domain (outside the CDR3, taken from reference TRBV11-2 and TRBJ2-1): EAGVAQSPRYKIIEKRQSVAFWCNPISGHATLYWYQQILGQGPKLLIQFQNNGVVDDSQLPKDRFSAERLKGVDSTLKIQPAKLEDSAVYLCASSLAGGEQFFGPGTRLTVL.

The J gene is TRBJ2-5, the V gene TRBV9, with 8 bases aligning to TRBD2. The ends lost 0 bases at V and 7 bases at J; junction bases unmatched: 8. In germline, CDR1 is SGDLS, CDR2 YYNGEE. This CDR3 is built from 15 residues. CDR3 sequence reads: CASSVGVAGLGTQYF. The DNA for the CDR3 is TGTGCCAGCAGCGTAGGGGTAGCGGGATTGGGGACCCAGTACTTC.

The rearrangement links TRBV18 to TRBJ2-3; D possibly corresponds to TRBD2 (7 bases). Trimming left V 0 bases short and J 5 bases short, with 15 bases between. CDR3 length: 16 amino acids. Looked up from germline, CDR1 is KGHSH and CDR2 is LQKENI. CDR3: CASSPPRGGARDTQYF. The CDR3 DNA is TGTGCCAGCTCACCACCACGAGGGGGGGCCAGAGATACGCAGTATTTT.

The chain couples TRBV9 to TRBJ2-6; a weak D match, TRBD1 (5 bases). Germline V lookup: CDR1 SGDLS, CDR2 YYNGEE. This CDR3 has 16 residues. V gave up 1 base and J gave up 2 bases, with 10 bases separating them. The CDR3 DNA is TGTGCCAGCAGCGTATCAGGGTCCCCTGGGGCCAACGTCCTGACTTTC. It codes for CASSVSGSPGANVLTF.

J is TRBJ1-6 and V is TRBV10-2; no clear D. The germline CDR1 and CDR2 sequences are WSHSY and SAAADI. V was shortened by 0 bases and J by 8 bases, with 5 bases between the two germline ends. This CDR3 comprises 13 residues. This CDR3 reads CASSESADSPLHF. The DNA of the CDR3 is TGCGCCAGCAGTGAGTCGGCGGATTCACCCCTCCACTTT.

The chain combines TRBV19 with TRBJ2-1, with D possibly matching TRBD1 (5 bases). There are 15 residues in the CDR3. Germline lookup yields CDR1 LNHDA and CDR2 SQIVND (reference sequence). Deletions cut 3 bases from V and 2 bases from J, with 11 bases between. As DNA, the CDR3 is TGTGCCAGTAGTATTAAAGGACATACCTACAATGAGCAGTTCTTC. Translating gives CASSIKGHTYNEQFF. Full variable domain (outside the CDR3, taken from reference TRBV19 and TRBJ2-1): DGGITQSPKYLFRKEGQNVTLSCEQNLNHDAMYWYRQDPGQGLRLIYYSQIVNDFQKGDIAEGYSVSREKKESFPLTVTSAQKNPTAFYLCASSIKGHTYNEQFFGPGTRLTVL.

CDR3 DNA sequence: TGTGCCATCAGTCACAGGGGGCCCCCAGATACGCAGTATTTT. This sequence encodes CAISHRGPPDTQYF. The gene calls are TRBV10-3 and TRBJ2-3; TRBD1 matches at 9 bases. The CDR3 totals 14 residues. CDR1 and CDR2 (germline): ENHRY, SYGVKD. J was trimmed by 4 bases and V by 5 bases; bases with no gene match: 4.

The chain combines TRBV5-1 with TRBJ1-2; 7 bases match TRBD1. CDR3 length equals 15 residues. V lost 4 bases, J lost 4 bases, and 10 bases stayed unmatched. Germline assignment: CDR1 SGHRS and CDR2 YFSETQ. The CDR3 DNA sequence: TGCGCCAGCAGCGCCCAGGGGGAGTTTGGCTATGGCTACACCTTC. It encodes CASSAQGEFGYGYTF.

The chain carries TRBV9 and TRBJ1-3; no reliable D call. With 0 bases removed from V and 2 bases from J, the gap between germline ends came to 9 bases. Germline CDR1 reads SGDLS; CDR2 reads YYNGEE. This CDR3 comprises 15 residues. CDR3 DNA sequence: TGTGCCAGCAGCGTAGCTGGAGGGACTGGAAACACCATATATTTT. Its translation is CASSVAGGTGNTIYF.

The chain joins TRBV6-6 to TRBJ2-3, with D hard to call. The CDR3 has 12 amino acids. Germline V gene lookup returns CDR1 MNHNY and CDR2 SVGAGI (reference sequence). Trimming removed 8 bases from V and 1 base from J, with 7 bases in between. CDR3 sequence: CASDSGTDTQYF. The CDR3 region has the DNA TGTGCCAGCGACTCCGGCACAGATACGCAGTATTTT.

The rearrangement joins TRBV6-5 to TRBJ1-6; no clear D. Trimming stripped 7 bases from V and 8 bases from J, with 12 bases between. The CDR3 has 13 amino acids. Germline values: CDR1 MNHEY, CDR2 SVGAGI. CDR3: CASKPMRDSPLHF. The CDR3 DNA reads TGTGCCAGCAAACCGATGAGGGATTCACCCCTCCACTTT.

The chain employs TRBV27 and TRBJ2-1, with a tentative D call TRBD2 (5 bases). The germline V and J ends were trimmed by 2 bases and 7 bases, with 9 bases remaining between them. CDR1 and CDR2 from the germline V gene are MNHEY and SMNVEV (reference sequence). CDR3 length: 13 residues. CDR3 residues: CASSLSGPNEQFF. The DNA for the CDR3 is TGTGCCAGCAGTTTAAGCGGTCCGAATGAGCAGTTCTTC.